This T cell receptor (beta chain) was sequenced during a study of control samples from healthy donors and cancer patients. Produced via immunoSEQ multiplex PCR; TCRdb's table is partial and in-frame only. The sample shows some 170,000 clones, approximately 94% of them seen only once. This TCR was recovered from a man in his 60s with colorectal cancer. The sample taken for sequencing was PBMCs.

The CDR3, as DNA: TGCGCCAGCAGTCTGGAGACCCAGTACTTC. It codes for CASSLETQYF. This chain connects TRBV23-1 to TRBJ2-5, with D uncertain. TRBV23-1 is an open reading frame whose function is uncertain. V shed 4 bases and J shed 5 bases, with 2 bases lying between them. The CDR3 extends over 10 amino acids.